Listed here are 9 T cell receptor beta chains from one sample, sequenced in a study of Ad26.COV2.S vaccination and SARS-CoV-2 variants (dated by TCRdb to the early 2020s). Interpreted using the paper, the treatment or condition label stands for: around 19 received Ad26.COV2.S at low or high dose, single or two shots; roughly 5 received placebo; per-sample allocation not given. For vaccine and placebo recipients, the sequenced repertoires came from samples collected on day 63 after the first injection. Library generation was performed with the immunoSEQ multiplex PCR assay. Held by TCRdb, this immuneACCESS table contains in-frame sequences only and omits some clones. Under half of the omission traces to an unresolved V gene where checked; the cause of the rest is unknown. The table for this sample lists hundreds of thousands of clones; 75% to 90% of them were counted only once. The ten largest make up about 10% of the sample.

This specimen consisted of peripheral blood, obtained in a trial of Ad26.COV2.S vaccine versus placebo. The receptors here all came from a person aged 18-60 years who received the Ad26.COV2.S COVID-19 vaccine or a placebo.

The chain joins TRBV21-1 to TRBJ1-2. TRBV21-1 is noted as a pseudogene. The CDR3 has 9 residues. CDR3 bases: TGTGCCCCTGCCCCTGGCTACACCTTC. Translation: CAPAPGYTF.

This CDR3 reads CASWRGPSSGANVLTF. CDR3 sequence (DNA): TGTGCCAGTTGGCGGGGTCCCAGCTCTGGGGCCAACGTCCTGACTTTC. V gene TRBV19 combines with J gene TRBJ2-6; the D gene is possibly TRBD2 (6 bases). The V end lost 8 bases, the J end lost 0 bases, and 14 bases lay between the germline ends. The CDR3 is 16 residues long. Germline CDR1 is LNHDA and CDR2 is SQIVND (reference sequence).

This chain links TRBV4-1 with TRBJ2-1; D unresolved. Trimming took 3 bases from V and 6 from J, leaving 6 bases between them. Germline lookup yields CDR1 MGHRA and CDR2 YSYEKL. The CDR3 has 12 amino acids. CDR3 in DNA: TGCGCCAGCAGCCATGAGTCCAATGAGCAGTTCTTC. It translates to CASSHESNEQFF.

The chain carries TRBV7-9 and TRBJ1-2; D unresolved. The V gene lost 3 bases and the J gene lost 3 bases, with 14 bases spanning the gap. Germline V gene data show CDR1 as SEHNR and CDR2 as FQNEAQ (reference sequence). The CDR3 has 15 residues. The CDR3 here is CASSLASIPDYGYTF. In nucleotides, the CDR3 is TGTGCCAGCAGCTTGGCCAGTATTCCTGACTATGGCTACACCTTC.

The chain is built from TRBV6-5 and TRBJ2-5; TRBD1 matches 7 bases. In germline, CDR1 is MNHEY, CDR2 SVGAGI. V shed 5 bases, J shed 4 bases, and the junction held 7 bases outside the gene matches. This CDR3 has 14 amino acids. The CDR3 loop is CASSKQGNGETQYF. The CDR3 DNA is TGTGCCAGCAGTAAACAGGGGAACGGAGAGACCCAGTACTTC.

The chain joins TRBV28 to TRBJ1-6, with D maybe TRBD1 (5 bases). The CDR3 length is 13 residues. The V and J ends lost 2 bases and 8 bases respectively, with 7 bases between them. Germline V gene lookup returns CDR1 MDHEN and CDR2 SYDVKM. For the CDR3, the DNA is TGTGCCAGCAGTTTACCCAGGGATTCACCCCTCCACTTT. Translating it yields CASSLPRDSPLHF. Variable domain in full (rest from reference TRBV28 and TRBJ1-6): DVKVTQSSRYLVKRTGEKVFLECVQDMDHENMFWYRQDPGLGLRLIYFSYDVKMKEKGDIPEGYSVSREKKERFSLILESASTNQTSMYLCASSLPRDSPLHFGNGTRLTVT.

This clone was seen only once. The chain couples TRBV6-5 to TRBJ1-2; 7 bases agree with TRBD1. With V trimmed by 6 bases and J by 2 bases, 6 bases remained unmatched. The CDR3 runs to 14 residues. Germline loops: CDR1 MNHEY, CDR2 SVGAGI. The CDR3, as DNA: TGTGCCAGCAGGGCACCGGGACAGAACTATGGCTACACCTTC. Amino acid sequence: CASRAPGQNYGYTF.

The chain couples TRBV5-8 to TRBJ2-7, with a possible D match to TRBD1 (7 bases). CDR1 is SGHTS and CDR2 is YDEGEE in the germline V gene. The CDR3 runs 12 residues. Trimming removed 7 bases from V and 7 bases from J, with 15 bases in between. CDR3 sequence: CASQDRAGEQYF. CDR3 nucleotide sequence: TGTGCCAGCCAAGACAGGGCGGGGGAGCAGTACTTC.

The CDR3 bases are TGTGCCAGTAGTATAAGTACAACCATCTCTGGGGCCAACGTCCTGACTTTC. It translates to CASSISTTISGANVLTF. This chain links TRBV19 with TRBJ2-6; D unclear. Trimming took 2 bases from V and 0 from J, leaving 11 bases between them. Germline CDR1 LNHDA, CDR2 SQIVND (reference sequence). The CDR3 consists of 17 residues.